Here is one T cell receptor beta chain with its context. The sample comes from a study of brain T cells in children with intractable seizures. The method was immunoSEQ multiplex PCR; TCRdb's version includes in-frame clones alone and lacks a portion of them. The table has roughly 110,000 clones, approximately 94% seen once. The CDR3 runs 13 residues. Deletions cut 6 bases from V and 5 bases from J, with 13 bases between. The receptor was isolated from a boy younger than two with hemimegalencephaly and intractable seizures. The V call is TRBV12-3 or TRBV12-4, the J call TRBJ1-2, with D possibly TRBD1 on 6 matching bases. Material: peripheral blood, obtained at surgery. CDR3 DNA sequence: TGTGCCAGCAGCTACAGGGCCAGGTATGGCTACACCTTC. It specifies CASSYRARYGYTF.